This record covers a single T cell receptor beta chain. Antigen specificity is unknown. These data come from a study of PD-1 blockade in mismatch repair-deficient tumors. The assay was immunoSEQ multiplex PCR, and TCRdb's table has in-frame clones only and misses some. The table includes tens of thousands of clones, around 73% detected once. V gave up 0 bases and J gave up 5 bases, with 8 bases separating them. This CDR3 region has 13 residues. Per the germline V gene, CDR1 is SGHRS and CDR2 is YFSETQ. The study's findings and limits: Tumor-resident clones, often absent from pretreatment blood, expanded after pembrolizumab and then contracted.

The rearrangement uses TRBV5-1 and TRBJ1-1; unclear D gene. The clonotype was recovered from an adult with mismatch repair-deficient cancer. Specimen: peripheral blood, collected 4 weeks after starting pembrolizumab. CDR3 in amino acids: CASSLEDFTEAFF. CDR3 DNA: TGCGCCAGCAGCTTGGAGGACTTTACTGAAGCTTTCTTT.